This section outlines one T cell receptor (beta chain) sequence together with its context. CDR1 LGHNA and CDR2 YSLEER come from the germline V gene. The V and J ends lost 0 bases and 6 bases, in that order; junction bases with no gene match: 7. This CDR3 is 17 amino acids long. An amount of RNA that ranged from roughly 0.45 to 1 ug was reverse transcribed with random hexamers. TCRdb re-derived calls from the immunoSEQ multiplex PCR reads in MiXCR, one entry per CDR3 protein. This sample has 65,000 to 95,000 distinct CDR3 sequences; approximately 95% occur once, and the top ten carry 0.85% to 1%. The entry originates in a study of CD8 T cells in Susac syndrome.

This chain uses TRBV4-3 with TRBJ2-1; 11 bases fit TRBD2. This receptor was identified in a human donor with Susac syndrome. Sample: CD8+ T cells from PBMCs. CDR3 sequence: CASSQDELAGEGNEQFF. In nucleotides, the CDR3 is TGCGCCAGCAGCCAAGATGAACTAGCGGGAGAAGGCAATGAGCAGTTCTTC.